The 30 T cell receptor beta chains reported below all come from one sample, sequenced in a study of cytomegalovirus exposure and HLA in healthy donors (dated by TCRdb to 2016 to 2017). Receptor libraries were prepared by the immunoSEQ multiplex PCR assay. For the multiplex PCR, a mixture combining 60 forward primers for TCR Vbeta segments and 13 reverse primers for TCR Jbeta segments was used. TCRdb stores this immuneACCESS table with in-frame sequences only. Part of the clones is absent; in the studies checked, under half of the shortfall reflects unresolved V genes, and no reason is known for the rest. Across this sample there are 130,000 to 150,000 clones, with about 80% seen only once. Approximately 5.5% of the sample lies in the top ten. Sequenced material: PBMCs. These TCRs come from a man aged 25 to 45 in good health and CMV-seropositive.

J is TRBJ2-3 and V is TRBV5-6; D is perhaps TRBD2 (6 bases). The ends were cut back, 5 bases at V and 0 bases at J, with 10 bases in the middle. The CDR3 runs to 14 residues. Germline CDR1 reads SGHDT; CDR2 reads YYEEEE. In DNA, the CDR3 is TGTGCCAGCAGGGAGGGACCTAGCACAGATACGCAGTATTTT. Protein: CASREGPSTDTQYF.

The chain couples TRBV7-5 to TRBJ2-1; the table names TRBD2, a call not compared with the DNA. TRBV7-5 is annotated as a pseudogene. CDR3 length: 19 residues. CDR3 DNA: TGTGTCAGAAGCTTAGCGTATCTTGTAACGTCTAGCTCCTACAATGAGCAGTTCTTC. It codes for CVRSLAYLVTSSSYNEQFF.

The rearrangement uses TRBV19 and TRBJ1-1, with 7 nucleotides matching TRBD1. The CDR3 contains 15 residues. The V and J ends lost 4 bases and 0 bases, in that order; junction bases with no gene match: 5. CDR1 is LNHDA and CDR2 is SQIVND in the germline V gene (reference sequence). The CDR3 DNA reads as TGTGCCAGTAGTACTGGACAGGCCATGAACACTGAAGCTTTCTTT. Translating gives CASSTGQAMNTEAFF.

The chain uses TRBV12-5 and TRBJ1-1; possible D gene TRBD1, 6 bases. Per the germline V gene, CDR1 is LGHNT and CDR2 is FRNRAP. The ends were cut back, 0 bases at V and 9 bases at J, with 11 bases in the middle. The CDR3 runs 13 residues. In DNA, the CDR3 is TGTGCTAGTGGTTTGGTATCAGGACAGCAAGCTTTCTTT. Amino acids: CASGLVSGQQAFF.

J is TRBJ2-7 and V is TRBV11-2, with TRBD2 matching over 8 bases. V shed 1 base, J shed 2 bases, and the junction held 4 bases outside the gene matches. The germline V gene has CDR1 SGHAT and CDR2 FQNNGV. The CDR3 is 15 residues long. The CDR3 spells CASSLVTSGAYEQYF. CDR3 in DNA: TGTGCCAGCAGCTTAGTAACTAGCGGAGCCTACGAGCAGTACTTC.

The DNA for the CDR3 is TGTGCCAGCTCACCGGGACAGGGGGGCCCCAATCAGCCCCAGCATTTT. The encoded protein is CASSPGQGGPNQPQHF. The chain recombines TRBV18 with TRBJ1-5; 11 nucleotides agree with TRBD1. Germline V lookup: CDR1 KGHSH, CDR2 LQKENI. The CDR3 has 16 amino acids. V was clipped by 3 bases and J by 3 bases; unmatched bases: 4.

The rearrangement links TRBV18 to TRBJ1-1; D gene unclear. The CDR3 consists of 13 residues. V lost 2 bases, J lost 2 bases, and 6 bases lay in between. Per germline, CDR1 KGHSH and CDR2 LQKENI. The CDR3 reads CASSPVPNTEAFF. The CDR3 DNA reads as TGTGCCAGCTCACCAGTTCCTAACACTGAAGCTTTCTTT.

In DNA form, the CDR3 reads TGCGCCAGCGGTCTCGGGGGGGTCCAGCCCCAGCATTTT. Amino acid sequence: CASGLGGVQPQHF. This chain connects TRBV4-1 to TRBJ1-5, with D maybe TRBD1 (5 bases). The germline gives CDR1 MGHRA, CDR2 YSYEKL. This CDR3 spans 13 amino acids. Trimming shortened V by 8 bases and J by 7 bases, and 15 bases separated the two germline ends.

The chain links TRBV4-3 to TRBJ2-2; tentative D call: TRBD1 (6 bases). V was clipped by 0 bases and J by 2 bases, with 10 bases between them. The germline V gene encodes CDR1 LGHNA and CDR2 YSLEER. This CDR3 spans 16 amino acids. The CDR3 sequence: CASSQDWDTNTGELFF. The CDR3 DNA follows: TGCGCCAGCAGCCAAGATTGGGACACCAACACCGGGGAGCTGTTTTTT.

This chain joins TRBV5-5 and TRBJ1-5; a weak D match, TRBD1 (6 bases). V was trimmed by 4 bases and J by 15 bases, leaving 23 bases between them. The length of the CDR3 is 14 residues. Germline lookup yields CDR1 SGHKS and CDR2 YYEKEE (reference sequence). The CDR3 DNA sequence: TGTGCCAGCAGCGACCAGGGGCCCCTTTATCGTTGGCATTTT. Translated: CASSDQGPLYRWHF.

The chain carries TRBV9 and TRBJ2-7; D gene uncertain. The V gene's germline CDR1 is SGDLS and CDR2 YYNGEE. This CDR3 has 14 amino acids. The V end lost 0 bases, the J end lost 6 bases, and 13 bases lay between the germline ends. The CDR3 sequence: CASSVDNSIGEQYF. CDR3 in DNA: TGTGCCAGCAGCGTAGATAACAGTATAGGCGAGCAGTACTTC. Complete variable domain (other parts from reference TRBV9 and TRBJ2-7): DSGVTQTPKHLITATGQRVTLRCSPRSGDLSVYWYQQSLDQGLQFLIQYYNGEERAKGNILERFSAQQFPDLHSELNLSSLELGDSALYFCASSVDNSIGEQYFGPGTRLTVT.

This chain uses TRBV6-6 with TRBJ1-4; D is unclear. Germline V gives CDR1 MNHNY, CDR2 SVGAGI (reference sequence). Trimming removed 6 bases from V and 5 bases from J, with 13 bases in between. This CDR3 contains 14 residues. CDR3 DNA: TGTGCCAGCAGCCCCCAGAGCGAAAATGAAAAACTGTTTTTT. Its translation: CASSPQSENEKLFF.

This chain connects TRBV18 to TRBJ2-1; 7 nucleotides match TRBD2. V shed 2 bases and J 6 bases; nucleotides not matched to a gene: 7. This CDR3 is 15 amino acids long. The V gene's germline CDR1 is KGHSH and CDR2 LQKENI. The CDR3 DNA reads as TGTGCCAGCTCACCATTCGAAGCGGGGCCCAATGAGCAGTTCTTC. Protein sequence: CASSPFEAGPNEQFF.

This chain links TRBV5-1 with TRBJ2-3; the D is unclear. The germline CDR1 and CDR2 sequences are SGHRS and YFSETQ. This CDR3 region has 13 residues. The V and J ends lost 4 bases and 6 bases respectively, with 12 bases between them. This chain's CDR3 is CASSLSNEDTQYF. In nucleotides, the CDR3 is TGCGCCAGCAGCCTATCGAATGAGGATACGCAGTATTTT. The full variable domain, completed using reference TRBV5-1 and TRBJ2-3, is KAGVTQTPRYLIKTRGQQVTLSCSPISGHRSVSWYQQTPGQGLQFLFEYFSETQRNKGNFPGRFSGRQFSNSRSEMNVSTLELGDSALYLCASSLSNEDTQYFGPGTRLTVL.

The chain combines TRBV14 with TRBJ1-2, with D perhaps matching TRBD1 (6 bases). CDR3 size: 13 residues. V was shortened by 0 bases and J by 10 bases, with 12 bases between the two germline ends. Germline V gene data show CDR1 as SGHDN and CDR2 as FVKESK. The CDR3 region is CASSQDRTESYTF. In nucleotides, the CDR3 is TGTGCCAGCAGCCAAGATAGGACAGAGTCCTACACCTTC.

This chain uses TRBV7-9 with TRBJ2-2; a weak D match, TRBD2 (7 bases). The CDR3 contains 17 residues. Germline V gives CDR1 SEHNR, CDR2 FQNEAQ (reference sequence). The V end lost 5 bases, the J end lost 1 base, and 17 bases lay between the germline ends. Here the CDR3 reads CASSTSGGGLNTGELFF. The DNA for the CDR3 is TGTGCCAGCAGCACATCTGGGGGGGGGCTGAACACCGGGGAGCTGTTTTTT.

This rearrangement joins TRBV7-2 to TRBJ2-1, with unresolved D. The ends were cut back, 5 bases at V and 5 bases at J, with 13 bases in the middle. The CDR3 covers 14 residues. Germline lookup yields CDR1 SGHTA and CDR2 FQGNSA. The CDR3 sequence is CASSPYQVDNEQFF. In nucleotides, the CDR3 is TGTGCCAGCAGCCCCTACCAAGTTGACAATGAGCAGTTCTTC.

This sequence joins TRBV28 and TRBJ1-3, with D perhaps TRBD1 (6 bases). The CDR3 consists of 16 residues. Germline CDR1 and CDR2: MDHEN and SYDVKM. Trimming stripped 4 bases from V and 3 bases from J, with 16 bases between. CDR3 protein: CASSSLQGVNGNTIYF. Here the CDR3 DNA reads TGTGCCAGCAGTTCTTTACAGGGAGTAAATGGAAACACCATATATTTT.

The genes are TRBV29-1 and TRBJ2-1; possible D gene TRBD1, 6 bases. The CDR3 is made up of 14 amino acids. The germline gives CDR1 SQVTM, CDR2 ANQGSEA. V was trimmed by 6 bases and J by 7 bases, leaving 19 bases between them. The DNA for the CDR3 is TGCAGCGTCAAAAACAGGGATTTGGGGAATGAGCAGTTCTTC. Translating it yields CSVKNRDLGNEQFF.

This rearrangement joins TRBV12-2 to TRBJ2-7; TRBD1 is the table's D call, not checked against the DNA. TRBV12-2 is an annotated pseudogene. This CDR3 contains 17 residues. The CDR3 nucleotides are TGTGCAAGTCGCTTCCCCAGGGGGATCGGAGGTAGCTACGAGCAGTACTTC. Its translation is CASRFPRGIGGSYEQYF.

This chain joins TRBV6-5 and TRBJ1-3; D remains ambiguous. The CDR3 extends over 14 amino acids. Germline-derived CDR1 and CDR2 are MNHEY and SVGAGI. Deletions cut 6 bases from V and 0 bases from J, with 9 bases between. For the CDR3, the DNA is TGTGCCAGCAGCAGAACTAACTCTGGAAACACCATATATTTT. It yields the protein CASSRTNSGNTIYF.

The V call is TRBV18, the J call TRBJ2-1; 10 nucleotides align to TRBD2. From germline, CDR1 is KGHSH and CDR2 LQKENI. J gave up 10 bases and V 3 bases, and 3 bases lay outside the gene matches. The CDR3 covers 13 residues. The CDR3: CASSPNSGGEQFF. The DNA of the CDR3 is TGTGCCAGCTCACCGAATAGCGGGGGGGAGCAGTTCTTC. The full variable domain, in which reference TRBV18 and TRBJ2-1 provide the parts outside the CDR3, is NAGVMQNPRHLVRRRGQEARLRCSPMKGHSHVYWYRQLPEEGLKFMVYLQKENIIDESGMPKERFSAEFPKEGPSILRIQQVVRGDSAAYFCASSPNSGGEQFFGPGTRLTVL.

Note on this clone: The sample carries other DNA sequences with the same CDR3. The gene calls are TRBV28 and TRBJ1-2; D unresolved. This CDR3 is built from 12 residues. The ends were cut back, 2 bases at V and 4 bases at J, with 5 bases in the middle. Germline CDR1 is MDHEN and CDR2 is SYDVKM. For the CDR3, the DNA is TGTGCCAGCAGTTTAAGAGGCTATGGCTACACCTTC. Its translation: CASSLRGYGYTF.

As DNA, the CDR3 is TGCGCCAGCAGCCCACGGGACAGGGAGTTTGAGCAGTACTTC. Its translation: CASSPRDREFEQYF. This chain links TRBV5-1 with TRBJ2-7, with 9 bases identical to TRBD1. The CDR3 runs 14 residues. The J segment lost 7 bases and the V segment lost 4 bases, leaving 9 bases of the junction unmatched. The germline gives CDR1 SGHRS, CDR2 YFSETQ.

V and J are TRBV5-1 and TRBJ1-3; no reliable D call. Germline loops: CDR1 SGHRS, CDR2 YFSETQ. The CDR3 length is 15 residues. V dropped 1 base and J dropped 0 bases, with 8 bases sitting between them. The DNA of the CDR3 is TGCGCCAGCAGCTTGTCTGGGAGCTCTGGAAACACCATATATTTT. It translates to CASSLSGSSGNTIYF.

This clone showed up just a few times. The rearrangement uses TRBV4-1 and TRBJ2-1; TRBD1 matches 8 bases. The V segment lost 3 bases and the J segment 5 bases; nucleotides outside the gene matches: 6. This CDR3 region has 15 residues. Germline CDR1 is MGHRA and CDR2 is YSYEKL. CDR3 in amino acids: CASSQQGARDNEQFF. The CDR3 nucleotides read TGCGCCAGCAGCCAGCAGGGGGCGCGCGACAATGAGCAGTTCTTC.

The chain couples TRBV18 to TRBJ1-5; TRBD1 might be the D (6 bases). This CDR3 spans 13 amino acids. Germline V lookup: CDR1 KGHSH, CDR2 LQKENI. Trimming cost V 4 bases and J 4 bases, with 8 bases left between them. This chain's CDR3 is CASSRTENQPQHF. The CDR3 DNA sequence: TGTGCCAGCTCACGGACAGAGAATCAGCCCCAGCATTTT.

V and J are TRBV9 and TRBJ2-1; a weak D match, TRBD1 (6 bases). The CDR3 consists of 15 residues. V was trimmed by 5 bases and J by 7 bases, leaving 19 bases between them. Germline V CDR1 and CDR2: SGDLS, YYNGEE. CDR3 coding DNA: TGTGCCAGCAGAGGAGAGCCAGGGGTGTTTAATGAGCAGTTCTTC. This encodes CASRGEPGVFNEQFF.

This clone showed up just once. The rearrangement links TRBV7-2 to TRBJ1-3, with a tentative D call TRBD1 (5 bases). Germline assignment: CDR1 SGHTA and CDR2 FQGNSA. This CDR3 region has 15 residues. The V and J ends lost 1 base and 0 bases respectively, with 7 bases between them. The CDR3 DNA reads as TGTGCCAGCAGCTTAGGCAGGGACTCTGGAAACACCATATATTTT. Translated: CASSLGRDSGNTIYF.

Comments on this clone: The junction and the germline gene differ at one end; a read error may be behind it. The chain links TRBV2 to TRBJ2-4; a weak D match, TRBD2 (6 bases). The CDR3 totals 14 residues. Germline values: CDR1 SNHLY, CDR2 FYNNEI. The DNA for the CDR3 is TGTGCCAGCAATCCCCTACTAGCCAAAAACAGTCAGTACTTC. This gives the protein CASNPLLAKNSQYF.